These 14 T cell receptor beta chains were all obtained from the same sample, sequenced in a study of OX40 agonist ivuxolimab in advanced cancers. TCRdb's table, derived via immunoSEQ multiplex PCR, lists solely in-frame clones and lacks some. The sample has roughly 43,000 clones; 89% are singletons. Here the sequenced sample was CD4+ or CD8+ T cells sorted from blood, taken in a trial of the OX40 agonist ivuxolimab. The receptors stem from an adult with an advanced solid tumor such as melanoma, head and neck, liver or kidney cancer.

The CDR3 region has the DNA TGTGCCAGCAGCTTCCCCATGGGCTCTGGAAACACCATATATTTT. Its translation: CASSFPMGSGNTIYF. The rearrangement links TRBV7-3 to TRBJ1-3; the D is unclear. The CDR3 totals 15 residues. Germline CDR1 SGHTA, CDR2 FQGTGA. Trimming took off 3 bases at V and 0 bases at J, with 9 bases between the two ends.

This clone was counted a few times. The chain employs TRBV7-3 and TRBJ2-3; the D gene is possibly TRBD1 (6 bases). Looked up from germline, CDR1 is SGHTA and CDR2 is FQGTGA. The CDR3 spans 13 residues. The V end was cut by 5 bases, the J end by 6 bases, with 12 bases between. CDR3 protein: CASSPMGADTQYF. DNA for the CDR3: TGTGCCAGCAGCCCCATGGGGGCTGATACGCAGTATTTT.

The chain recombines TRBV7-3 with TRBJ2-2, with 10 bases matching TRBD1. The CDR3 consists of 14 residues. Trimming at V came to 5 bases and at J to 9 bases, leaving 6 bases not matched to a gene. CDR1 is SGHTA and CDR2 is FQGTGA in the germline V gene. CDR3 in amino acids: CASSQWGQGRELFF. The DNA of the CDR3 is TGTGCCAGCAGCCAATGGGGACAGGGGAGGGAGCTGTTTTTT.

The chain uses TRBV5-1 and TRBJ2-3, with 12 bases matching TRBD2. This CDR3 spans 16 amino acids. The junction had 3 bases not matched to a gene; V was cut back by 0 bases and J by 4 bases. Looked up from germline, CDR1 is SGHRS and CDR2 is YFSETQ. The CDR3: CASSLGTSGVADTQYF. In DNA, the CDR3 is TGCGCCAGCAGCTTGGGGACTAGCGGGGTGGCAGATACGCAGTATTTT.

CDR3 sequence reads: CASSSPESRGVKDTQYF. The CDR3 DNA follows: TGTGCCAGCAGCTCGCCAGAAAGCCGGGGGGTGAAAGATACGCAGTATTTT. The V and J genes are TRBV5-4 and TRBJ2-3, with 7 positions matching TRBD2. CDR1 SGHNT and CDR2 YYREEE come from the germline V gene (reference sequence). The CDR3 covers 17 residues. J gave up 5 bases and V 3 bases, and 15 bases lay outside the gene matches.

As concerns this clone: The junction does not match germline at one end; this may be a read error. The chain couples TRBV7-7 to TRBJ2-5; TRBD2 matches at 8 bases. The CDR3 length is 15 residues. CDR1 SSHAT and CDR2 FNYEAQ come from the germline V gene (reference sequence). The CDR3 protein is CASSLAGTLGETQYF. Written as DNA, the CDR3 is TGTGCTAGCAGCTTAGCGGGAACACTGGGGGAGACCCAGTACTTC.

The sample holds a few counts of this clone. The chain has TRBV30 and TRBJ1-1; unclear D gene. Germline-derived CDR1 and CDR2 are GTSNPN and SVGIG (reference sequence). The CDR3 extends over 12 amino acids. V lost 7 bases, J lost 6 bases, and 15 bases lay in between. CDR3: CASPGKGAEAFF. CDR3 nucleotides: TGTGCCTCCCCGGGGAAGGGCGCTGAAGCTTTCTTT.

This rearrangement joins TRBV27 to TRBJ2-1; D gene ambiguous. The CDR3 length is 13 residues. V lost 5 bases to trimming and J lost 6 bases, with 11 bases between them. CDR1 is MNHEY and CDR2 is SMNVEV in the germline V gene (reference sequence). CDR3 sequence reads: CASSVSRVNEQFF. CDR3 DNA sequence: TGTGCCAGCAGTGTCTCAAGAGTCAATGAGCAGTTCTTC.

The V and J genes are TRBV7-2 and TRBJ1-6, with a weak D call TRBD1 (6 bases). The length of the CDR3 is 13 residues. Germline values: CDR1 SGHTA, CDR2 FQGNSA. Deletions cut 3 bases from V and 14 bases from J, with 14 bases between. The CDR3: CASSLGRGAALHF. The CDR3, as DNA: TGTGCCAGCAGCTTGGGGCGGGGGGCCGCCCTCCACTTT. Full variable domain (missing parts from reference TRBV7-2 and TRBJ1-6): GAGVSQSPSNKVTEKGKDVELRCDPISGHTALYWYRQSLGQGLEFLIYFQGNSAPDKSGLPSDRFSAERTGGSVSTLTIQRTQQEDSAVYLCASSLGRGAALHFGNGTRLTVT.

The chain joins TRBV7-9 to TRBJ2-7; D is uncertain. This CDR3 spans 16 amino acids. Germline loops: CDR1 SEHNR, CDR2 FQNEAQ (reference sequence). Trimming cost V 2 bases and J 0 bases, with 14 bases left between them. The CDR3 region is CASSLPAVTSSYEQYF. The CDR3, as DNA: TGTGCCAGCAGCTTACCAGCTGTTACAAGCTCCTACGAGCAGTACTTC.

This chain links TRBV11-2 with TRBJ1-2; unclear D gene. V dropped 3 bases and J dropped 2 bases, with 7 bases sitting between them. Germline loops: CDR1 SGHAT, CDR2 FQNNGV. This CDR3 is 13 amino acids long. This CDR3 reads CASSFGYNYGYTF. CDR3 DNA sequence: TGTGCCAGCAGCTTCGGTTACAACTATGGCTACACCTTC.

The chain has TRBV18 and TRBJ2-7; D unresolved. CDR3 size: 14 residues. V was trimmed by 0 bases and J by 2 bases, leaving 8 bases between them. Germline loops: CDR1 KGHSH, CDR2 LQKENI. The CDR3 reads CASSPPTHAYEQYF. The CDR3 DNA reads TGTGCCAGCTCACCACCCACTCACGCCTACGAGCAGTACTTC.

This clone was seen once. CDR3 sequence: CAPANQGDSPLHF. The CDR3 DNA sequence: TGTGCTCCAGCCAACCAGGGGGATTCACCCCTCCACTTT. The chain combines TRBV14 with TRBJ1-6; 7 positions match TRBD1. The germline CDR1 and CDR2 sequences are SGHDN and FVKESK. This CDR3 has 13 amino acids.

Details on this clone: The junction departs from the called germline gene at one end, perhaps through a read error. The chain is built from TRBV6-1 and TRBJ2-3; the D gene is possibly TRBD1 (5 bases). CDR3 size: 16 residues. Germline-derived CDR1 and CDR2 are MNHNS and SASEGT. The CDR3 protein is CASGDSSQAFTDTQYF. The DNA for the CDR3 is TGTGCCAGCGGTGACAGCTCGCAAGCTTTCACAGATACGCAGTATTTT.